A single sample gave rise to the 10 T cell receptor beta chains below, sequenced in a study of blood T cell repertoires in COVID-19. Data came from immunoSEQ multiplex PCR; TCRdb stores just in-frame clones and leaves some out. The sample contains some 70,000 clones, approximately 80% of which appear only once. The specimen sequenced was peripheral blood. Every receptor here comes from a human donor in a cohort sampled during active COVID-19.

The V call is TRBV11-3, the J call TRBJ1-6; 9 bases agree with TRBD1. J gave up 9 bases and V 5 bases, and 5 bases lay outside the gene matches. Germline assignment: CDR1 SGHNT and CDR2 YENEEA. This CDR3 region has 14 residues. The CDR3 sequence is CASSPGDRASPLHF. The CDR3 DNA reads TGTGCCAGCAGCCCAGGGGACAGGGCTTCACCCCTCCACTTT.

The chain couples TRBV7-8 to TRBJ2-5; 9 bases map to TRBD1. The CDR3 is 15 residues long. CDR1 and CDR2 from the germline V gene are SGHVS and FQNEAQ. V lost 5 bases, J lost 5 bases, and 9 bases stayed unmatched. CDR3 sequence (DNA): TGTGCCAGCAGCGGCGGGGACAGGGTTGGGGAGACCCAGTACTTC. Translated: CASSGGDRVGETQYF.

V is TRBV18 and J is TRBJ1-2; the match to TRBD1 covers 8 bases. This CDR3 contains 13 residues. Per germline, CDR1 KGHSH and CDR2 LQKENI. J gave up 3 bases and V 6 bases, and 3 bases lay outside the gene matches. CDR3 in DNA: TGTGCCAGCTCCCCAGGGGGCGACTATGGCTACACCTTC. Its protein is CASSPGGDYGYTF.

The chain links TRBV9 to TRBJ1-5; D remains ambiguous. The germline CDR1 and CDR2 sequences are SGDLS and YYNGEE. Trimming took 0 bases from V and 2 from J, leaving 6 bases between them. The length of the CDR3 is 14 residues. The CDR3 sequence: CASSVGGRNQPQHF. CDR3 coding DNA: TGTGCCAGCAGCGTAGGAGGTCGCAATCAGCCCCAGCATTTT.

The chain links TRBV7-3 to TRBJ1-6; 8 positions match TRBD1. The germline V gene has CDR1 SGHTA and CDR2 FQGTGA. The ends lost 3 bases at V and 7 bases at J; junction bases unmatched: 5. This CDR3 is built from 15 residues. CDR3 sequence (DNA): TGTGCCAGCAGCTTGGACAGGGCAGGGAATTCACCCCTCCACTTT. Translating gives CASSLDRAGNSPLHF.

The rearrangement uses TRBV6-2 or TRBV6-3 and TRBJ2-4; D not resolved. Germline V gene sequence: CDR1 MNHEY, CDR2 SVGEGT. The germline V and J ends were trimmed by 6 bases and 0 bases, with 12 bases remaining between them. CDR3 length equals 15 residues. This CDR3 is CASSRILVAKNIQYF. CDR3 in DNA: TGTGCCAGCAGCCGTATCTTAGTAGCCAAAAACATTCAGTACTTC.

This clone has more than one count but fewer than ten. The rearrangement uses TRBV10-3 and TRBJ2-7; 8 nucleotides align to TRBD2. Per germline, CDR1 ENHRY and CDR2 SYGVKD. J lost 4 bases, V lost 5 bases, and 4 bases had no gene match. The CDR3 is made up of 13 amino acids. The CDR3, as DNA: TGTGCCATCAGTAACGCGGGGGGTTACGAGCAGTACGTC. Amino acid sequence: CAISNAGGYEQYV.

The CDR3 is CASRDTAGANTEAFF. DNA for the CDR3: TGCGCCAGCAGGGATACCGCGGGGGCGAACACTGAAGCTTTCTTT. V usage is TRBV10-2 and J usage is TRBJ1-1, with D possibly TRBD1 on 6 matching bases. V lost 6 bases, J lost 1 base, and 15 bases lay in between. The CDR3 length is 15 residues. Germline V gene sequence: CDR1 WSHSY, CDR2 SAAADI.

The chain carries TRBV28 and TRBJ2-1, with 11 bases fitting TRBD2. The length of the CDR3 is 15 residues. The V segment lost 5 bases and the J segment 6 bases; nucleotides outside the gene matches: 6. Germline V gene data show CDR1 as MDHEN and CDR2 as SYDVKM. This chain's CDR3 is CASSQLAGVSNEQFF. The CDR3, as DNA: TGTGCCAGCAGTCAACTAGCGGGGGTCTCCAATGAGCAGTTCTTC.

This sequence joins TRBV19 and TRBJ2-3; 13 positions agree with TRBD2. In germline, CDR1 is LNHDA, CDR2 SQIVND (reference sequence). The CDR3 is 18 residues long. After removal of 4 bases from V and 0 bases from J, the junction contained 7 bases not matched to a gene. The CDR3 DNA reads as TGTGCCAGTAGTAGGGGACTAGCGGGAAGTGCTAGCACAGATACGCAGTATTTT. Translation gives CASSRGLAGSASTDTQYF.